This TCR beta chain is from a study of a mutant IDH1 vaccine in newly diagnosed glioma. Study at large: Initiation of the vaccine course occurred 4-6 weeks after radiotherapy alone, or alongside temozolomide cycles. The treated group averaged 40.4 years old and was 62.5% male, about 40% female.

Time point defined: week 47, end of study. With topical imiquimod, each dose of the vaccine consisted of 300 ug of mutant IDH1 20-mer peptide. V lost 3 bases and J 8 bases, leaving 8 bases between the germline ends. Looked up from germline, CDR1 is KGHSH and CDR2 is LQKENI. The length of the CDR3 is 12 residues. As regards this clone: What it recognizes is unknown.

Clones were sequenced by immunoSEQ multiplex PCR, and TCRdb holds only the in-frame ones, with some missing. The data show some 40,000 clones, 65% to 85% seen once. The TCR was taken from a middle-aged man with glioma. The chain links TRBV18 to TRBJ2-4, with D unclear. This specimen consisted of PBMCs, obtained from a glioma patient whose treatment included an IDH1 peptide vaccine. CDR3 amino acids: CASSPTSDIQYF. CDR3 nucleotide sequence: TGTGCCAGCTCACCCACTTCGGACATTCAGTACTTC.